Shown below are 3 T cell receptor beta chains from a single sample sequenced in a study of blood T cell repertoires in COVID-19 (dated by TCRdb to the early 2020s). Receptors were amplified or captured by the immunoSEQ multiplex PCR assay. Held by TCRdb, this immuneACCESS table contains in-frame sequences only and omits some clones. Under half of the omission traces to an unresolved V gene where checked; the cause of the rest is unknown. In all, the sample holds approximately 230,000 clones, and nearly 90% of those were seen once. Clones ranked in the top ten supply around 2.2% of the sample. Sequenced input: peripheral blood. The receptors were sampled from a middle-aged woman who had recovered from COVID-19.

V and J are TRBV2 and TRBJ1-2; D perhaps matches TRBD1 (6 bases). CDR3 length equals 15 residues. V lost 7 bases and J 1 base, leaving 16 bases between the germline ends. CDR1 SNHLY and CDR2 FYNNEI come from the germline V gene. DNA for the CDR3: TGTGCCAGCACCGGACAGTTACTTCTTAACTATGGCTACACCTTC. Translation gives CASTGQLLLNYGYTF.

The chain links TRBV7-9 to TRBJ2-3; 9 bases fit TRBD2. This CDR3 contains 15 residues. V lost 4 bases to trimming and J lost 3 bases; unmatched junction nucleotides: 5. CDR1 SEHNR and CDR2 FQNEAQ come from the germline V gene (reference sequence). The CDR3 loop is CASSSGLARTDTQYF. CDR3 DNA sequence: TGTGCCAGCAGCTCGGGACTAGCTAGAACAGATACGCAGTATTTT.

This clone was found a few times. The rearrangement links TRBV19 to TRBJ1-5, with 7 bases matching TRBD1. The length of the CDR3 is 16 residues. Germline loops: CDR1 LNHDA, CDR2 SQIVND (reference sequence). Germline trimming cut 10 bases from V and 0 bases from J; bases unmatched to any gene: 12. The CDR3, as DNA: TGTGCCACCCGACCGGGACAGACGAATAGCAATCAGCCCCAGCATTTT. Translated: CATRPGQTNSNQPQHF.